This TCR beta chain emerged from a study of blood T cell repertoires in COVID-19. V lost 6 bases, J lost 3 bases, and 7 bases stayed unmatched. The CDR3 is made up of 15 amino acids. The germline V gene encodes CDR1 LGHDT and CDR2 YNNKEL (reference sequence). The authors' processing: Quantification of nucleated cells was approximated via reference gene primer amplification. The method was immunoSEQ multiplex PCR; TCRdb's version includes in-frame clones alone and lacks a portion of them. The V and J calls and clone size were taken over from that table, and D and trimming were inferred from the DNA. The sample consists of roughly 220,000 clones, 80% to 90% of them appearing once.

The sequenced sample consisted of peripheral blood. The chain carries TRBV3-1 (or the pseudogene TRBV3-2) and TRBJ1-2; TRBD1 agrees at 10 bases. The TCR originated in a man at least 80 years old with acute or convalescent COVID-19. DNA of the CDR3: TGTGCCAGCAGTCGCCGGGACAGGGGTCACTATGGCTACACCTTC. As protein: CASSRRDRGHYGYTF.